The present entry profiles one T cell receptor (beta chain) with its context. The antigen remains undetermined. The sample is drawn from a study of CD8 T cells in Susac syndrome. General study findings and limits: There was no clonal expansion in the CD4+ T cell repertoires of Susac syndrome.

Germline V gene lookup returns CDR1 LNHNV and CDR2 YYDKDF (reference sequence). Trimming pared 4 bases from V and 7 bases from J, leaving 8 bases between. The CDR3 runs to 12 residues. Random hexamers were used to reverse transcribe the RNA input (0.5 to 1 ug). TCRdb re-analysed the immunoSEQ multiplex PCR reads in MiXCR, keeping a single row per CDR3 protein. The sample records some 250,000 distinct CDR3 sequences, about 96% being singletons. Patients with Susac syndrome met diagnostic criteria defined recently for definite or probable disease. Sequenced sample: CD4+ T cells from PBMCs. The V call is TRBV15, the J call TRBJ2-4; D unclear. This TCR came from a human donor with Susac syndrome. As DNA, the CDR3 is TGTGCCACCAGCACCAGAAGGAACATTCAGTACTTC. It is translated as CATSTRRNIQYF.